The 24 T cell receptor beta chains below come from one sample, sequenced in a study of blood T cells in healthy people across ages. Sample-barcoded 5' priming and a J-beta primer mix drove a second PCR of 7 to 11 cycles. TCRdb re-called the 5' RACE reads through MiXCR, storing one row per CDR3 protein. The top ten clones hold 18% of a sample with over a million distinct CDR3 sequences, around 45% of them seen once. Sequenced material: blood. These receptors were collected from a woman aged 55-69 years in good health.

This clonotype was counted between two and nine times. The chain is built from TRBV11-2 and TRBJ1-1; a weak D match, TRBD1 (5 bases). The CDR3 runs to 14 residues. Germline CDR1 is SGHAT and CDR2 is FQNNGV. V gave up 3 bases and J gave up 4 bases, with 12 bases separating them. The CDR3: CASSFGGAGTEAFF. As DNA, the CDR3 is TGTGCCAGCAGCTTCGGCGGGGCTGGCACTGAAGCTTTCTTT. Complete variable domain (other parts from reference TRBV11-2 and TRBJ1-1): EAGVAQSPRYKIIEKRQSVAFWCNPISGHATLYWYQQILGQGPKLLIQFQNNGVVDDSQLPKDRFSAERLKGVDSTLKIQPAKLEDSAVYLCASSFGGAGTEAFFGQGTRLTVV.

There are many counts of this clonotype. This sequence joins TRBV7-3 and TRBJ2-1; D uncertain. Germline loops: CDR1 SGHTA, CDR2 FQGTGA. The V gene lost 1 base and the J gene lost 0 bases, with 13 bases spanning the gap. The CDR3 is made up of 17 amino acids. CDR3 sequence: CASSLRTLPDSYNEQFF. The CDR3 DNA follows: TGTGCCAGCAGCTTAAGAACTCTCCCAGACTCCTACAATGAGCAGTTCTTC.

Only a few counts were recorded for this clonotype. V and J are TRBV24-1 and TRBJ2-1; 13 nucleotides agree with TRBD2. Trimming took 2 bases from V and 6 from J; bases not matched to a gene: 3. The CDR3 spans 16 residues. CDR1 and CDR2 from the germline V gene are KGHDR and SFDVKD. The CDR3 here is CATSDSGTSGINEQFF. The CDR3, as DNA: TGTGCCACCAGTGATTCCGGGACTAGCGGGATCAATGAGCAGTTCTTC.

This clonotype was seen many times. The chain is built from TRBV29-1 and TRBJ2-7; 7 bases match TRBD2. CDR1 SQVTM and CDR2 ANQGSEA come from the germline V gene. The CDR3 runs to 12 residues. J lost 3 bases, V lost 4 bases, and 3 bases had no gene match. CDR3 sequence: CSVGEGIYEQYF. CDR3 DNA sequence: TGCAGCGTTGGGGAGGGTATCTACGAGCAGTACTTC.

Ten or more counts support this clonotype. The V call is TRBV12-3 or TRBV12-4, the J call TRBJ2-3; D remains unclear. Between the trimmed V and J ends, which lost 6 bases and 2 bases, there was a span of 9 bases. The CDR3 is 13 amino acids. This chain's CDR3 is CASSPFDTDTQYF. CDR3 nucleotide sequence: TGTGCCAGCAGCCCTTTCGACACAGATACGCAGTATTTT.

The gene calls are TRBV28 and TRBJ2-6; D is ambiguous. This CDR3 comprises 15 residues. V was cut by 3 bases and J by 2 bases, with 8 bases left in between. Germline V gene sequence: CDR1 MDHEN, CDR2 SYDVKM. The CDR3 coding sequence is TGTGCCAGCAGTTTTGAACAGCCTGGGGCCAACGTCCTGACTTTC. Translating it yields CASSFEQPGANVLTF.

The rearrangement uses TRBV30 and TRBJ2-3; 12 bases fit TRBD2. The CDR3 is 15 residues long. CDR1 is GTSNPN and CDR2 is SVGIG in the germline V gene (reference sequence). The junction had 5 bases not matched to a gene; V was cut back by 3 bases and J by 4 bases. Here the CDR3 DNA reads TGTGCCTGGAGGGCTAGCGGGAGGGTCCCAGATACGCAGTATTTT. Protein: CAWRASGRVPDTQYF.

V and J are TRBV27 and TRBJ2-5; 8 bases fit TRBD1. V lost 5 bases to trimming and J lost 2 bases; unmatched junction nucleotides: 4. The germline CDR1 and CDR2 sequences are MNHEY and SMNVEV (reference sequence). The CDR3 is 14 residues long. The CDR3 region has the DNA TGTGCCAGCAGTCGATACAGGGGGCAAGAGACCCAGTACTTC. It translates to CASSRYRGQETQYF.

This chain uses TRBV20-1 with TRBJ2-5, with D maybe TRBD1 (5 bases). V lost 6 bases to trimming and J lost 5 bases, with 16 bases between them. Germline V gives CDR1 DFQATT, CDR2 SNEGSKA (reference sequence). This CDR3 has 13 amino acids. CDR3: CSAVWGPSETQYF. CDR3 sequence (DNA): TGCAGTGCAGTCTGGGGCCCGTCGGAGACCCAGTACTTC.

This clonotype has more than one count but fewer than ten. The CDR3 DNA follows: TGTGCCAGCAGTTTCCCCCAGGGTAGGCGTGGCTACACCTTC. This codes for CASSFPQGRRGYTF. V gene TRBV28 combines with J gene TRBJ1-2; possible D gene TRBD1, 5 bases. V was cut by 3 bases and J by 7 bases, with 15 bases left in between. The CDR3 runs 14 residues. Germline V CDR1 and CDR2: MDHEN, SYDVKM.

Turning to this clonotype: One end of the junction varies from germline; a read error may be responsible. The chain joins TRBV20-1 to TRBJ2-5; weak D call: TRBD2 (6 bases). The CDR3 contains 15 residues. The germline V gene encodes CDR1 DFQATT and CDR2 SNEGSKA (reference sequence). Written as DNA, the CDR3 is TGCGGTGCTAGAGGGAGAAAGGGAGGAAGCGAGACCCAGTACTTC. As protein: CGARGRKGGSETQYF.

The chain couples TRBV7-9 to TRBJ2-1; D might be TRBD2 (6 bases). V was shortened by 4 bases and J by 10 bases, with 20 bases between the two germline ends. Germline V CDR1 and CDR2: SEHNR, FQNEAQ (reference sequence). The CDR3 is made up of 15 amino acids. CDR3 DNA sequence: TGTGCCAGCAGCTCTATCTTTTTACGGGACTCAGAGCAGTTCTTC. It encodes CASSSIFLRDSEQFF.

The chain has TRBV27 and TRBJ1-6; TRBD1 is a possible D gene (5 bases). CDR1 is MNHEY and CDR2 is SMNVEV in the germline V gene (reference sequence). This CDR3 has 15 amino acids. Deletions cut 5 bases from V and 7 bases from J, with 15 bases between. The DNA for the CDR3 is TGTGCCAGCAGTCTCACCAGGGCCAAAAATTCACCCCTCCACTTT. Its protein product is CASSLTRAKNSPLHF.

This clonotype was picked up a small number of times. The V call is TRBV10-3, the J call TRBJ2-3; D tentatively fits TRBD1 or TRBD2 (6 bases each). The CDR3 has 17 residues. V lost 3 bases and J 5 bases, leaving 21 bases between the germline ends. Germline V gene lookup returns CDR1 ENHRY and CDR2 SYGVKD. CDR3 DNA: TGTGCCATCAGTGAAAGAGGAAAAGGGGGGCATGGAGATACGCAGTATTTT. Protein: CAISERGKGGHGDTQYF.

This clonotype was counted a few times. This chain connects TRBV6-5 to TRBJ2-7, with 8 positions matching TRBD2. The CDR3 has 15 residues. Trimming took 8 bases from V and 3 from J; bases not matched to a gene: 12. Germline CDR1 reads MNHEY; CDR2 reads SVGAGI. CDR3 residues: CASLPSASGFYEQYF. CDR3 in DNA: TGTGCCAGCCTGCCTTCCGCTAGCGGGTTCTACGAGCAGTACTTC.

The rearrangement joins TRBV29-1 to TRBJ2-1, with TRBD2 matching 9 bases. The CDR3 is 12 amino acids. V shed 1 base, J shed 15 bases, and the junction held 7 bases outside the gene matches. Germline CDR1 SQVTM, CDR2 ANQGSEA. The CDR3 DNA reads TGCAGCGTTGAAGCTGGTAGCGGGAGTCGGTTCTTC. It is translated as CSVEAGSGSRFF.

V is TRBV7-9 and J is TRBJ2-4, with a weak D call TRBD2 (6 bases). Germline CDR1 reads SEHNR; CDR2 reads FQNEAQ (reference sequence). CDR3 size: 17 residues. V gave up 4 bases and J gave up 1 base, with 17 bases separating them. In DNA form, the CDR3 reads TGTGCCAGCAGCTCAGGGTACGGGGGTGAGGCCAAAAACATTCAGTACTTC. Its protein product is CASSSGYGGEAKNIQYF.

The sample holds a few counts of this clonotype. The chain joins TRBV6-1 to TRBJ2-7; TRBD2 is a possible D gene (6 bases). The CDR3 sequence is 13 residues long. V was trimmed by 3 bases and J by 6 bases, leaving 12 bases between them. Germline loops: CDR1 MNHNS, CDR2 SASEGT. CDR3 nucleotide sequence: TGTGCCAGCAGTGACACGACTAGTCGCGAGCAGTACTTC. Translating gives CASSDTTSREQYF.

In its sample, this clonotype was seen a few times. This chain joins TRBV15 and TRBJ2-3, with TRBD2 matching 7 bases. CDR3 length: 14 residues. Unmatched junction bases numbered 9, after V lost 4 bases and J lost 8 bases. Germline V gene data show CDR1 as LNHNV and CDR2 as YYDKDF (reference sequence). CDR3 loop: CATSMATGGATQYF. The CDR3 DNA reads TGTGCCACCAGCATGGCGACGGGGGGAGCTACGCAGTATTTT.

The chain recombines TRBV28 with TRBJ2-1, with 15 nucleotides matching TRBD2. Trimming took 4 bases from V and 4 from J; bases not matched to a gene: 5. Germline assignment: CDR1 MDHEN and CDR2 SYDVKM. This CDR3 contains 17 residues. The DNA for the CDR3 is TGTGCCAGCAGTTGGGGGACTAGCGGGAGGTTTTACAATGAGCAGTTCTTC. This codes for CASSWGTSGRFYNEQFF.

The chain uses TRBV5-1 and TRBJ2-7, with unresolved D. V shed 0 bases and J shed 7 bases, with 17 bases lying between them. The V gene's germline CDR1 is SGHRS and CDR2 YFSETQ. The CDR3 sequence is 15 residues long. CDR3 in DNA: TGCGCCAGCAGCTTGGGCTCAAACTCGGCGTGGGAGCAGTACTTC. This translates into CASSLGSNSAWEQYF.

Ten or more counts support this clonotype. This chain joins TRBV29-1 and TRBJ1-2; D remains ambiguous. Germline lookup yields CDR1 SQVTM and CDR2 ANQGSEA. The CDR3 is made up of 13 amino acids. V gave up 1 base and J gave up 2 bases, with 8 bases separating them. CDR3 region: CSVEVGSNYGYTF. The CDR3 region has the DNA TGCAGCGTTGAAGTGGGCAGCAACTATGGCTACACCTTC.

The chain links TRBV20-1 to TRBJ2-1, with 9 bases fitting TRBD2. The J call is in doubt because the DNA end fits TRBJ2-7 better. The germline gives CDR1 DFQATT, CDR2 SNEGSKA (reference sequence). There are 13 residues in the CDR3. CDR3 nucleotide sequence: TGCAGTGCAGAACCTAGCGGGGATTACGAGCAGTACTTC. Encoded protein: CSAEPSGDYEQYF.

Notes on this clonotype: A much larger clone differs by one base, so this may be a read error. This rearrangement joins TRBV28 to TRBJ2-7; the D is unclear. The CDR3 runs to 12 residues. Trimming stripped 3 bases from V and 10 bases from J, with 13 bases between. Germline V CDR1 and CDR2: MDHEN, SYDVKM. This chain's CDR3 is CASSLTEEAQYF. The DNA for the CDR3 is TGTGCCAGCAGTTTGACGGAAGAGGCCCAGTACTTC.